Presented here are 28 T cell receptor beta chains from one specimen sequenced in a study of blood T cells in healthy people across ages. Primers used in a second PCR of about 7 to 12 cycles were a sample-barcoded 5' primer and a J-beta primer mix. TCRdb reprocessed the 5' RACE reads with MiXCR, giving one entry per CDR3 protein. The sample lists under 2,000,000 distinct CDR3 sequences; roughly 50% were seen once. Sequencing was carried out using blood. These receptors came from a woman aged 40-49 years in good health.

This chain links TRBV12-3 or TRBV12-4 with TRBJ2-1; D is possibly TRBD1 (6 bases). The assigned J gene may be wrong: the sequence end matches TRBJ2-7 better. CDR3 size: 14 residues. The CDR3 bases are TGTGCCAGCAAACAGGGAGACTCCTACAATGAGCAGTACTTC. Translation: CASKQGDSYNEQYF.

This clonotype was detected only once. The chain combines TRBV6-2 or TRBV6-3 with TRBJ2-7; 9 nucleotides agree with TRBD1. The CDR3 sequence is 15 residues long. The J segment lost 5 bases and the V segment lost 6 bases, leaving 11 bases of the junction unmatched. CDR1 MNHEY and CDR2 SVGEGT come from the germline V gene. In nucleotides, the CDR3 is TGTGCCAGCAGCACCAGAAAACAGGGGGCCGACGAGCAGTACTTC. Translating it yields CASSTRKQGADEQYF.

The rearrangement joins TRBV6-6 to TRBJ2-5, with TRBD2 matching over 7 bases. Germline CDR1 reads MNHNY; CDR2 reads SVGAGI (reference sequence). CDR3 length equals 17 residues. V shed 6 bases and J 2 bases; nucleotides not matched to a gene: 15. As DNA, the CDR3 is TGTGCCAGCAGCCGTGGAGTGCAAGCGGGGCAGCAAGAGACCCAGTACTTC. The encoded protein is CASSRGVQAGQQETQYF.

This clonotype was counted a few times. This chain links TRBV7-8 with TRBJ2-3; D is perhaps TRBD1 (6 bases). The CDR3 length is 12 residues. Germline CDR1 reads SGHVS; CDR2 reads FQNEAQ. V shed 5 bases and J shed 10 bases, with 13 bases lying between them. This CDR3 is CASSHRAVAQYF. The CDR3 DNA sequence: TGTGCCAGCAGCCACAGGGCCGTGGCGCAGTATTTT. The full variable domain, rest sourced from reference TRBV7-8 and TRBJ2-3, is GAGVSQSPRYKVAKRGQDVALRCDPISGHVSLFWYQQALGQGPEFLTYFQNEAQLDKSGLPSDRFFAERPEGSVSTLKIQRTQQEDSAVYLCASSHRAVAQYFGPGTRLTVL.

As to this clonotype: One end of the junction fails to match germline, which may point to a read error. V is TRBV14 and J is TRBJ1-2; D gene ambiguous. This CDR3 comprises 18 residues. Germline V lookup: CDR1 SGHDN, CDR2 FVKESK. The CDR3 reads CVSSQDPRVGGGIRGYTF. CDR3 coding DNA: TGTGTCAGCAGCCAAGATCCCCGGGTTGGCGGAGGGATAAGGGGCTACACCTTC.

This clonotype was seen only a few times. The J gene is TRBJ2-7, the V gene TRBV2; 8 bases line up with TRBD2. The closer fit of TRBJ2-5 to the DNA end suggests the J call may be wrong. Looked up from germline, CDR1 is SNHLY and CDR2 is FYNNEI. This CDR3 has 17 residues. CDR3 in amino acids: CASSQLAGILSLVTQYF. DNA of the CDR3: TGTGCCAGCAGTCAATTAGCGGGGATCCTTTCCTTGGTGACCCAGTACTTC.

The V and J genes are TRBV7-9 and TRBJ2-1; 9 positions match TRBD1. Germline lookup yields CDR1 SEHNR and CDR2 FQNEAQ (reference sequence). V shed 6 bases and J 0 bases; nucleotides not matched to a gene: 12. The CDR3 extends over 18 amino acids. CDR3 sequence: CASRPKLEDRGSYNEQFF. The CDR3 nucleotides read TGTGCCAGCAGACCAAAGTTGGAGGACAGGGGCTCCTACAATGAGCAGTTCTTC.

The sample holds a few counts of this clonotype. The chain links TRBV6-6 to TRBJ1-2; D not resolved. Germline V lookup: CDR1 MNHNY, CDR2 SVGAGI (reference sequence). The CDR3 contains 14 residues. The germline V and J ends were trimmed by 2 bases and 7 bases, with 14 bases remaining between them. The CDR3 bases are TGTGCCAGCAGTTACCAGTCGGCGAAGGCTGGCTACACCTTC. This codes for CASSYQSAKAGYTF.

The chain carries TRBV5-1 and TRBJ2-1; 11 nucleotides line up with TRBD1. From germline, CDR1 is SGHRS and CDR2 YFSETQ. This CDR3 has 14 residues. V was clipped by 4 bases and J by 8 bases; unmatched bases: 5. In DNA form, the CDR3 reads TGCGCCAGCAGCGGGACAGGGGGAACCGATGAGCAGTTCTTC. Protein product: CASSGTGGTDEQFF.

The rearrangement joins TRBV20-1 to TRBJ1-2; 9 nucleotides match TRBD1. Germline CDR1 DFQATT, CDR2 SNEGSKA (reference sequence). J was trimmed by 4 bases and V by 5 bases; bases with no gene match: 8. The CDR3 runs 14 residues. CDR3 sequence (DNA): TGCAGTGCTCGACGACAGGGGGAAATCTATGGCTACACCTTC. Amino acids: CSARRQGEIYGYTF.

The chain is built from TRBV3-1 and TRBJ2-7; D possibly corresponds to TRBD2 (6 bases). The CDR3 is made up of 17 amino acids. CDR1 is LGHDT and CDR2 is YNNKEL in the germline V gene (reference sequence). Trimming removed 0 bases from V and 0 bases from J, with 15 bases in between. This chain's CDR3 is CASSQDGGTYYSYEQYF. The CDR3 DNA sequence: TGTGCCAGCAGCCAAGATGGGGGGACCTACTACTCCTACGAGCAGTACTTC.

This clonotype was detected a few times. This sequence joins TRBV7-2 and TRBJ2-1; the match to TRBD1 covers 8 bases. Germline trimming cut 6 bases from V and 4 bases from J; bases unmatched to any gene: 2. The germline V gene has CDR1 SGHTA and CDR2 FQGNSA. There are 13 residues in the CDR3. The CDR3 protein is CASSDRGYNEQFF. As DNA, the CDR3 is TGTGCCAGCAGTGACAGGGGATACAATGAGCAGTTCTTC. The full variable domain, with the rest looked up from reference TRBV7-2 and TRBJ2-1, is GAGVSQSPSNKVTEKGKDVELRCDPISGHTALYWYRQSLGQGLEFLIYFQGNSAPDKSGLPSDRFSAERTGGSVSTLTIQRTQQEDSAVYLCASSDRGYNEQFFGPGTRLTVL.

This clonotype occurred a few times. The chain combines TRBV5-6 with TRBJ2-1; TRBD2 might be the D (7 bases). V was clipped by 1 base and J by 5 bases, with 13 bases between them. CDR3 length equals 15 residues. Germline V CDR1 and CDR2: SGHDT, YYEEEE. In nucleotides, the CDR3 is TGTGCCAGCAGCTTGAGGGAGGGGGGGCACAATGAGCAGTTCTTC. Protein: CASSLREGGHNEQFF.

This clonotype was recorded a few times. CDR3 in DNA: TGTGCCAGCAGCTCGCCTCCCGGGGACAGGGGCTACGAGCAGTACTTC. This translates into CASSSPPGDRGYEQYF. This chain uses TRBV28 with TRBJ2-5, with TRBD1 matching over 10 bases. The DNA end favors TRBJ2-7, so the J call may be wrong. The CDR3 extends over 16 amino acids. CDR1 MDHEN and CDR2 SYDVKM come from the germline V gene.

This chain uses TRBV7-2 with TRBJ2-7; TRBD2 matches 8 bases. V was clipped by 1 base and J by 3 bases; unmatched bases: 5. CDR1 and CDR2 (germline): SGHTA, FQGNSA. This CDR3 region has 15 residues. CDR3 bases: TGTGCCAGCAGCTTAGGGTACGGGGGGGGCTACGAGCAGTACTTC. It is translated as CASSLGYGGGYEQYF.

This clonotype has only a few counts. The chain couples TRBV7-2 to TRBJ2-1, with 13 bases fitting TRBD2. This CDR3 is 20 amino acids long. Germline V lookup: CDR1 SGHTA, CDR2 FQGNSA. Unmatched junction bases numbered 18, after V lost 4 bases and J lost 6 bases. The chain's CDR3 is CASSSAISRLAGGTLNEQFF. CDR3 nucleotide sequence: TGTGCCAGCAGCTCCGCGATCTCCCGACTAGCGGGGGGAACACTCAATGAGCAGTTCTTC.

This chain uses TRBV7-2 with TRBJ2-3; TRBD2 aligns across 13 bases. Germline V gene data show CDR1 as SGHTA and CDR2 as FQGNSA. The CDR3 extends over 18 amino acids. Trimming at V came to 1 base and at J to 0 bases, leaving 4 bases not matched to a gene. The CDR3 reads CASSLVGTSGISTDTQYF. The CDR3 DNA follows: TGTGCCAGCAGCTTAGTAGGGACTAGCGGGATCAGCACAGATACGCAGTATTTT.

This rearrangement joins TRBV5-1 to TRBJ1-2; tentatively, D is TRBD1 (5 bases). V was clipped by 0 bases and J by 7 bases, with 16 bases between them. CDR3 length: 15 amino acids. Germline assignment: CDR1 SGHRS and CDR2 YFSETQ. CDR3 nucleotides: TGCGCCAGCAGCTTGGTGGCAGGGCAGAGTACTGGCTACACCTTC. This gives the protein CASSLVAGQSTGYTF.

The CDR3 is CASSVATGWSPDTQYF. For the CDR3, the DNA is TGTGCCAGCAGCGTAGCTACGGGTTGGAGTCCAGATACGCAGTATTTT. V is TRBV9 and J is TRBJ2-3; D not certain. The CDR3 consists of 16 residues. The V and J ends lost 0 bases and 4 bases respectively, with 15 bases between them. The germline gives CDR1 SGDLS, CDR2 YYNGEE.

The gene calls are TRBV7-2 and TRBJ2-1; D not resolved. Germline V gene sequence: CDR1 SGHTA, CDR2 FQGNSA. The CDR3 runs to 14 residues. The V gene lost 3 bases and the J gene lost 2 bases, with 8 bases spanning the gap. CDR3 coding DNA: TGTGCCAGCAGCTTTGCTAGAGCCTACAATGAGCAGTTCTTC. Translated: CASSFARAYNEQFF. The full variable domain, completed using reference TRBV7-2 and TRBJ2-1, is GAGVSQSPSNKVTEKGKDVELRCDPISGHTALYWYRQSLGQGLEFLIYFQGNSAPDKSGLPSDRFSAERTGGSVSTLTIQRTQQEDSAVYLCASSFARAYNEQFFGPGTRLTVL.

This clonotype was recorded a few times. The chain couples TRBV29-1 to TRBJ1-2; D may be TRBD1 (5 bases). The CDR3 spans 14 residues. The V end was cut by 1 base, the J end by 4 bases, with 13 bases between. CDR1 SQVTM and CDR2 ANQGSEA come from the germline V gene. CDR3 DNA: TGCAGCGTTGAAGCCCTGGGGACGGCCTATGGCTACACCTTC. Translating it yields CSVEALGTAYGYTF.

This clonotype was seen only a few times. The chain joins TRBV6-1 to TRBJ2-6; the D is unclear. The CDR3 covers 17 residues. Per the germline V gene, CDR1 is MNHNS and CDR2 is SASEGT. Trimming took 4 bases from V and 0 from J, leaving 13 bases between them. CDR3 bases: TGTGCCAGCAGTGTCGGAACTGAGAGCTCTGGGGCCAACGTCCTGACTTTC. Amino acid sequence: CASSVGTESSGANVLTF.

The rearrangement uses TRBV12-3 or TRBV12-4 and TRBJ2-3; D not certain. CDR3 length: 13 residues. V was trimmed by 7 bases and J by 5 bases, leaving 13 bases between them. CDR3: CASTKGGIDTQYF. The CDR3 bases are TGTGCCAGCACCAAGGGTGGCATAGATACGCAGTATTTT.

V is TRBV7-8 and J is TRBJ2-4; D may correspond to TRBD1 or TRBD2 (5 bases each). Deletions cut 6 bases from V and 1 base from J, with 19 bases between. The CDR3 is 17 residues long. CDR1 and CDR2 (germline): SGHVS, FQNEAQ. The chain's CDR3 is CASSQSIWGLAKNIQYF. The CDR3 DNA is TGTGCCAGCAGTCAAAGCATCTGGGGGTTGGCCAAAAACATTCAGTACTTC.

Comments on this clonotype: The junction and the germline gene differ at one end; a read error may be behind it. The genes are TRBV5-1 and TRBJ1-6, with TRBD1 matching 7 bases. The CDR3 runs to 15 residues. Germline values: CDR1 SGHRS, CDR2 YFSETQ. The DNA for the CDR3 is TGCGCCAGCAGCATCCGCCGGGACAGTAATTCACCTCTCCACTTT. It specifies CASSIRRDSNSPLHF.

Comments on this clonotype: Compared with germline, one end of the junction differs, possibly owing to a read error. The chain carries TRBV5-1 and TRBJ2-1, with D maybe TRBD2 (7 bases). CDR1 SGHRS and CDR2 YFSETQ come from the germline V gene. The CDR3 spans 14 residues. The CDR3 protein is CASSLVGGGNEQFF. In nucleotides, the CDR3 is TGTGCCAGCAGCTTAGTGGGAGGGGGCAATGAGCAGTTCTTC.

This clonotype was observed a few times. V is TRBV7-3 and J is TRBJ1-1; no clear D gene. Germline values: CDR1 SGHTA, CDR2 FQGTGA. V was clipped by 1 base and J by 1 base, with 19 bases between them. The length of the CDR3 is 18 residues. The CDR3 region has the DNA TGTGCCAGCAGCTTAAGGGGTGATACGACTACTCCGAACACTGAAGCTTTCTTT. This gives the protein CASSLRGDTTTPNTEAFF. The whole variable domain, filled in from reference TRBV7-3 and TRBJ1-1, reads GAGVSQTPSNKVTEKGKYVELRCDPISGHTALYWYRQSLGQGPEFLIYFQGTGAADDSGLPNDRFFAVRPEGSVSTLKIQRTERGDSAVYLCASSLRGDTTTPNTEAFFGQGTRLTVV.

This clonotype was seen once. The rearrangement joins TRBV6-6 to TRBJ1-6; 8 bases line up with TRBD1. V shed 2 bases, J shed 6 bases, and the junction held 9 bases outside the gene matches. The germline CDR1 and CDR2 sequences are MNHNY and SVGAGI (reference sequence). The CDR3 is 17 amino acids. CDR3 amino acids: CASSYLGPTGANSPLHF. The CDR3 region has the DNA TGTGCCAGCAGTTACCTGGGGCCGACAGGGGCTAATTCACCCCTCCACTTT.